Following are 22 T cell receptor beta chains from one sample sequenced in a study of T cell clonality in common variable immunodeficiency. General study findings and limits: In common variable immunodeficiency, TCR beta chains reportedly carried fewer deletions and N-nucleotide insertions.

The assay was immunoSEQ multiplex PCR, and TCRdb's table has in-frame clones only and misses some. The sample was found to contain tens of thousands of clones, and every one recurs. Their specific antigens are unknown. The specimen was peripheral blood mononuclear cells. Every receptor here comes from a human donor with common variable immunodeficiency.

Points on this clone: The CDR3 extends 3 residues past the end of the read, so its final part is completed from the germline J gene. The chain links TRBV11-3 to TRBJ2-1; TRBD2 matches 9 bases. The CDR3 is 15 residues long. CDR1 SGHNT and CDR2 YENEEA come from the germline V gene. The V and J ends lost 3 bases and 0 bases, in that order; junction bases with no gene match: 0. CDR3 amino acids: CASSFSGSSYNEQFF. Partial CDR3 DNA: TGTGCCAGCAGCTTTAGCGGGAGCTCCTACAATGAG.

About this clone itself: With the read ending 3 residues before the CDR3 end, the germline J gene is used to fill in that end. J is TRBJ1-6 and V is TRBV7-9, with D perhaps matching TRBD1 (5 bases). Deletions cut 6 bases from V and 8 bases from J, with 14 bases between. This CDR3 has 14 amino acids. Germline CDR1 is SEHNR and CDR2 is FQNEAQ (reference sequence). The CDR3 here is CASRSGALDSPLHF. CDR3 DNA, as far as it was read: TGTGCCAGCAGAAGCGGGGCGCTTGATTCACCC.

The CDR3 sequence: CSAGQAGYNEQFF. CDR3 DNA (partial): TGCAGTGCTGGGCAGGCAGGCTACAATGAG. V and J are TRBV20-1 and TRBJ2-1; D unresolved. The CDR3 end lies 3 residues beyond the end of the read and is filled in from the germline J gene. V shed 5 bases and J shed 3 bases, with 11 bases lying between them. This CDR3 spans 13 amino acids. Germline V gene data show CDR1 as DFQATT and CDR2 as SNEGSKA (reference sequence).

This clone was recorded a few times. The sequenced fragment ends 3 residues before the CDR3 boundary, so the rest is inferred from the germline J gene. The chain joins TRBV20-1 to TRBJ1-1; 10 nucleotides align to TRBD1. Germline CDR1 reads DFQATT; CDR2 reads SNEGSKA (reference sequence). CDR3 length: 16 residues. V lost 4 bases and J lost 5; bases outside the gene matches: 13. The DNA read from the CDR3 is TGCAGTGCTACGACTTTTGAGGACAGGGGGGTAACTGAA. This codes for CSATTFEDRGVTE. The full CDR3 protein reads CSATTFEDRGVTEAFF.

This clone has just a few counts. The CDR3 end is not reached by the read, which stops 3 residues before it; the germline J gene fills it in. The chain joins TRBV6-1 to TRBJ2-5, with D maybe TRBD1 (6 bases). With 2 bases removed from V and 1 base from J, the gap between germline ends came to 14 bases. The CDR3 has 16 residues. Germline V gives CDR1 MNHNS, CDR2 SASEGT. The CDR3 loop is CASSEYKDSIQETQYF. The part of the CDR3 DNA that was read is TGTGCCAGCAGTGAATATAAGGACAGCATCCAAGAGACC.

In this sample, this clone turned up many times. Read data end 3 residues before the CDR3 end; the end is taken from the germline J gene. The J gene is TRBJ2-1, the V gene TRBV20-1; 7 bases are a match to TRBD1. J lost 8 bases, V lost 6 bases, and 10 bases had no gene match. Germline loops: CDR1 DFQATT, CDR2 SNEGSKA (reference sequence). This CDR3 is 13 amino acids long. Partial CDR3 DNA: TGCAGTGCCTCCGGGACAGCGGTCTATGAG. It yields the protein CSASGTAVYE. The CDR3 reads in full as CSASGTAVYEQFF.

This clone was observed many times. Sequence at one end of the junction differs from germline and may be a read error. Read sequence stops 3 residues before the CDR3 end, and the germline J gene provides the missing end. This rearrangement joins TRBV10-3 to TRBJ2-7, with a weak D call TRBD1 (6 bases). CDR3 length: 13 residues. CDR1 and CDR2 from the germline V gene are ENHRY and SYGVKD. The part of the CDR3 DNA that was read is TGTGCCATCAAGGCAGGGGCCTCCGACGAG. It yields the protein CAIKAGASDE. Given in full, the CDR3 is CAIKAGASDEQYF.

This clone is medium-sized (0.01 to 0.1%) by share. The read falls 3 residues short of the CDR3 end, and the missing part is taken from the germline J gene. The chain links TRBV18 to TRBJ1-1; TRBD1 matches at 12 bases. Looked up from germline, CDR1 is KGHSH and CDR2 is LQKENI. The CDR3 extends over 15 amino acids. V trimming: 3 bases; J trimming: 5 bases; junction bases outside the gene matches: 4. CDR3 region: CASSPGQGAGTEAFF. The sequenced part of the CDR3 DNA is TGTGCCAGCTCACCGGGACAGGGGGCGGGAACTGAA.

There are many counts of this clone. The read ends 3 residues early relative to the CDR3; the germline J gene fills the gap. The V gene is TRBV7-6, the J gene TRBJ2-1; 9 bases are a match to TRBD2. This CDR3 has 15 amino acids. Trimming removed 5 bases from V and 4 bases from J; junction bases left unmatched: 6. Per the germline V gene, CDR1 is SGHVS and CDR2 is FNYEAQ. The sequenced CDR3 bases are TGTGCCAGCAGCAAATTAGCGGGAGTGTACAATGAG. Amino acid sequence: CASSKLAGVYNE. The CDR3 in its entirety is CASSKLAGVYNEQFF. Full variable domain (remainder filled in from reference TRBV7-6 and TRBJ2-1): GAGVSQSPRYKVTKRGQDVALRCDPISGHVSLYWYRQALGQGPEFLTYFNYEAQQDKSGLPNDRFSAERPEGSISTLTIQRTEQRDSAMYRCASSKLAGVYNEQFFGPGTRLTVL.

There are many counts of this clone. The CDR3 sequence is CASRPAGGTGELFF. The covered CDR3 bases are TGTGCCAGTAGGCCAGCGGGAGGTACCGGGGAG. This chain connects TRBV19 to TRBJ2-2, with 9 nucleotides matching TRBD2. The observed sequence ends 3 residues before the CDR3 terminus, with the missing tail filled in from the germline J gene. CDR1 and CDR2 from the germline V gene are LNHDA and SQIVND (reference sequence). CDR3 length: 14 amino acids. The junction had 4 bases not matched to a gene; V was cut back by 6 bases and J by 5 bases.

To note about this clone: The observed sequence ends 3 residues before the CDR3 terminus, with the missing tail filled in from the germline J gene. This rearrangement joins TRBV6-1 to TRBJ2-7; D not resolved. The CDR3 runs 13 residues. Germline CDR1 MNHNS, CDR2 SASEGT. The ends were cut back, 3 bases at V and 3 bases at J, with 9 bases in the middle. The CDR3: CASSDVFLYEQYF. The covered CDR3 bases are TGTGCCAGCAGTGATGTGTTTCTCTACGAG.

This clone was counted many times. The read halts 3 residues ahead of the CDR3 end, with the missing end drawn from the germline J gene. V usage is TRBV18 and J usage is TRBJ2-5; 7 bases match TRBD2. The germline gives CDR1 KGHSH, CDR2 LQKENI. The CDR3 runs to 13 residues. Trimming removed 2 bases from V and 5 bases from J; junction bases left unmatched: 2. The CDR3 spells CASSPGSGETQYF. The sequenced part of the CDR3 DNA is TGTGCCAGCTCACCAGGTAGCGGGGAGACC. Complete variable domain (other parts from reference TRBV18 and TRBJ2-5): NAGVMQNPRHLVRRRGQEARLRCSPMKGHSHVYWYRQLPEEGLKFMVYLQKENIIDESGMPKERFSAEFPKEGPSILRIQQVVRGDSAAYFCASSPGSGETQYFGPGTRLLVL.

This clone was picked up many times. The CDR3 extends 3 residues past the end of the read, so its final part is completed from the germline J gene. This chain uses TRBV14 with TRBJ1-1, with D possibly matching TRBD1 (5 bases). The CDR3 spans 14 residues. Germline V gene lookup returns CDR1 SGHDN and CDR2 FVKESK. V lost 4 bases to trimming and J lost 5 bases, with 14 bases between them. The CDR3 bases that were read are TGTGCCAGCAGCCTTCAGGGACTTGGGACTGAA. Encoded protein: CASSLQGLGTE. The whole CDR3 protein is CASSLQGLGTEAFF.

This clone was counted at least ten times. Read sequence stops 3 residues before the CDR3 end, and the germline J gene provides the missing end. V is TRBV20-1 and J is TRBJ2-1, with D unclear. Deletions cut 3 bases from V and 7 bases from J, with 10 bases between. The germline CDR1 and CDR2 sequences are DFQATT and SNEGSKA (reference sequence). The CDR3 totals 12 residues. The CDR3 is CSARTDRNEQFF. The CDR3 bases that were read are TGCAGTGCTAGGACTGATAGGAATGAG.

The CDR3: CSASRDYSGRLYEQFF. The part of the CDR3 DNA that was read is TGCAGTGCTAGTCGGGACTATAGCGGGAGGCTTTATGAG. The genes are TRBV20-1 and TRBJ2-1; 10 bases agree with TRBD2. The CDR3 end lies 3 residues beyond the end of the read and is filled in from the germline J gene. CDR3 length: 16 amino acids. Germline CDR1 is DFQATT and CDR2 is SNEGSKA (reference sequence). With V trimmed by 3 bases and J by 8 bases, 13 bases remained unmatched.

The table lists this clone with a few counts. The CDR3 reads CSARGPGYEQYF. Partial CDR3 DNA: TGCAGTGCTAGAGGGCCGGGTTACGAG. The chain has TRBV20-1 and TRBJ2-7; D unclear. The read terminates 3 residues ahead of where the CDR3 ends, so the germline J gene completes it. CDR1 is DFQATT and CDR2 is SNEGSKA in the germline V gene (reference sequence). CDR3 length equals 12 residues. The ends were cut back, 1 base at V and 4 bases at J, with 8 bases in the middle.

Worth noting for this clone: The read ends 3 residues before the CDR3 terminus; that terminus is restored from the germline J gene. The chain combines TRBV19 with TRBJ2-2; TRBD2 might be the D (6 bases). The CDR3 length is 15 residues. CDR1 and CDR2 (germline): LNHDA, SQIVND (reference sequence). Trimming pared 3 bases from V and 0 bases from J, leaving 8 bases between. CDR3 residues: CASSIWGANTGELFF. The sequenced part of the CDR3 DNA is TGTGCCAGTAGTATTTGGGGGGCGAACACCGGGGAG.

This clone was recorded at least ten times. The read terminates 3 residues ahead of where the CDR3 ends, so the germline J gene completes it. The rearrangement joins TRBV29-1 to TRBJ2-2; D uncertain. The ends were cut back, 2 bases at V and 5 bases at J, with 6 bases in the middle. The germline V gene has CDR1 SQVTM and CDR2 ANQGSEA. This CDR3 is 12 amino acids long. CDR3 residues: CSVEFPTGELFF. Partial CDR3 DNA: TGCAGCGTTGAATTCCCGACCGGGGAG.

The table lists this clone with many counts. The read gets to within 3 residues of the CDR3 end, and the germline J gene fills in the rest. V is TRBV6-4 and J is TRBJ2-3, with TRBD2 matching 10 bases. Germline-derived CDR1 and CDR2 are MRHNA and SNTAGT. The CDR3 sequence is 16 residues long. With 3 bases clipped from V and 0 bases from J, the junction kept 3 bases outside the gene matches. CDR3 protein: CASSETSGSSTDTQYF. The covered CDR3 bases are TGTGCCAGCAGTGAGACTAGCGGGTCTAGCACAGATACG.

There are many counts of this clone. The CDR3 sequence: CASSSLGREVGKLFF. The covered CDR3 bases are TGTGCCAGCAGCTCCCTAGGGCGGGAAGTAGGCAAA. V usage is TRBV7-8 and J usage is TRBJ1-4; D gene uncertain. The read halts 3 residues ahead of the CDR3 end, with the missing end drawn from the germline J gene. Germline V lookup: CDR1 SGHVS, CDR2 FQNEAQ. This CDR3 spans 15 amino acids.

This clone was seen repeatedly, ten times or more. From the germline J gene comes the end of the CDR3, since the read stops 3 residues before it. This chain joins TRBV10-3 and TRBJ2-7, with TRBD1 identical over 9 bases. CDR1 is ENHRY and CDR2 is SYGVKD in the germline V gene. The CDR3 totals 14 residues. V dropped 7 bases and J dropped 5; count of bases not matched to a gene: 9. The CDR3 bases that were read are TGTGCCATCAAGAGGGGAAGACAGGGGGACGAG. It encodes CAIKRGRQGDE. The whole CDR3 region reads CAIKRGRQGDEQYF.

A remark on this clone: The CDR3 goes on 3 residues after the read ends, and that part is filled in from the germline J gene. V and J are TRBV6-1 and TRBJ1-2; D is possibly TRBD1 (5 bases). From germline, CDR1 is MNHNS and CDR2 SASEGT. The CDR3 runs 15 residues. The V end was cut by 6 bases, the J end by 0 bases, with 14 bases between. CDR3 region: CASRETGLSNYGYTF. The covered CDR3 bases are TGTGCCAGCAGGGAAACAGGCCTCTCTAACTATGGC.